Reported below is one TCR beta chain. Germline V CDR1 and CDR2: SGHRS, YFSETQ. The CDR3 consists of 13 residues. The J segment lost 9 bases and the V segment lost 5 bases, leaving 7 bases of the junction unmatched. This sample stems from a study of blood T cell repertoires in COVID-19. Study at large: T cells, B-cell-depleted T cells, or PBMCs provided the cDNA or gDNA that served as material.

Original methodology: Reference gene primer amplification gave estimated nucleated cell counts. The data were produced by immunoSEQ multiplex PCR, yet TCRdb's version contains in-frame clones alone and is incomplete. V, J and clone size are those of that table, while D and trimming were read from the DNA. The table shows about 270,000 clones, with 85% to 90% occurring only once. This chain uses TRBV5-1 with TRBJ1-1; 10 nucleotides line up with TRBD1. The sequenced sample was PBMCs or T cells enriched from blood (not recorded which). This clonotype was sampled from a woman under 30 who had recovered from COVID-19. CDR3 in amino acids: CASSSRTGGKAFF. The CDR3 nucleotides read TGCGCCAGCAGTTCCCGGACAGGGGGTAAAGCTTTCTTT. The full variable domain, completed using reference TRBV5-1 and TRBJ1-1, is KAGVTQTPRYLIKTRGQQVTLSCSPISGHRSVSWYQQTPGQGLQFLFEYFSETQRNKGNFPGRFSGRQFSNSRSEMNVSTLELGDSALYLCASSSRTGGKAFFGQGTRLTVV.